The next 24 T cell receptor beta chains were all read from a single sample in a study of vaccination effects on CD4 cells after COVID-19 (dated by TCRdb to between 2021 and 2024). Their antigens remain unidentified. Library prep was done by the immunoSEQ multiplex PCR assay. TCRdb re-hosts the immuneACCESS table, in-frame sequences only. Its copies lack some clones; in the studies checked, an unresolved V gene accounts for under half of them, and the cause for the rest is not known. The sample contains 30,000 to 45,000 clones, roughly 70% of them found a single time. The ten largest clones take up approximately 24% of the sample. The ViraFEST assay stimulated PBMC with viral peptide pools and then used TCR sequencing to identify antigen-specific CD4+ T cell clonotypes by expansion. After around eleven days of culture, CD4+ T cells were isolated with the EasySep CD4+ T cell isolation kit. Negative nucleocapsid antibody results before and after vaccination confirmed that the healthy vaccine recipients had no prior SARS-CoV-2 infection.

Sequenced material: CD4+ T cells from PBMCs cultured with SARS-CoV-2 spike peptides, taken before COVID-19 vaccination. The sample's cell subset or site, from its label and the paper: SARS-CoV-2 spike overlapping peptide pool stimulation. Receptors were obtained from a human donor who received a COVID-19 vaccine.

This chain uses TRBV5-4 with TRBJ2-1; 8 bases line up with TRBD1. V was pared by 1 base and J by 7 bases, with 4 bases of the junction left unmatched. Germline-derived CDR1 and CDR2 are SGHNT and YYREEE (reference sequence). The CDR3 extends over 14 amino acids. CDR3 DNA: TGTGCCAGCAGCTTGACACAGGGGGTGAATGAGCAGTTCTTC. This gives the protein CASSLTQGVNEQFF.

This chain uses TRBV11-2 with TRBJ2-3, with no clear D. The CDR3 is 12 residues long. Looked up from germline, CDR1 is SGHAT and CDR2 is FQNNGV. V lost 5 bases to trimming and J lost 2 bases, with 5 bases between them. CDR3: CASSTLTDTQYF. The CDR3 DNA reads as TGTGCCAGCAGCACGCTCACAGATACGCAGTATTTT.

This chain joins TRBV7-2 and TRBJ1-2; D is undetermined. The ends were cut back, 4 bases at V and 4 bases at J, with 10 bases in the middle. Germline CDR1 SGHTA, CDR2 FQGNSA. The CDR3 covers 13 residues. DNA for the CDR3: TGTGCCAGCAGCTCGACGGTCGGCTATGGCTACACCTTC. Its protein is CASSSTVGYGYTF.

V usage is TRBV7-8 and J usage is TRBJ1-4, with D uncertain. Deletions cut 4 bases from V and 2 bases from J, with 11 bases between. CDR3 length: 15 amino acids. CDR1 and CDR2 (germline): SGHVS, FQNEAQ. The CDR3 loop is CASSSWKGTNEKLFF. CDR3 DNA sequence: TGTGCCAGCAGCTCCTGGAAAGGGACTAATGAAAAACTGTTTTTT.

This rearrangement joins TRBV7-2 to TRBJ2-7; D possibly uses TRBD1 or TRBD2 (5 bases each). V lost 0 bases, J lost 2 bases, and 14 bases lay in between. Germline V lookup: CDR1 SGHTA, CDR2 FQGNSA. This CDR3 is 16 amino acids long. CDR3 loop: CASSLALGPTTYEQYF. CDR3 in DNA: TGTGCCAGCAGCTTAGCCTTGGGACCGACAACCTACGAGCAGTACTTC.

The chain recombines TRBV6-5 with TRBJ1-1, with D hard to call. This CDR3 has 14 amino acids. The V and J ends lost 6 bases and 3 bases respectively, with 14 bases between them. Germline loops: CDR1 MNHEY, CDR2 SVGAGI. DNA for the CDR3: TGTGCCAGCAGACCCGCACTTGGGCACACTGAAGCTTTCTTT. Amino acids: CASRPALGHTEAFF.

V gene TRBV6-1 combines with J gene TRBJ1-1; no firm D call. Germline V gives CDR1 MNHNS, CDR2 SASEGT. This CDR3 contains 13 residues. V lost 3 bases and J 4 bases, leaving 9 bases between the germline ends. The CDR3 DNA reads TGTGCCAGCAGTGATACTGGCCCCACTGAAGCTTTCTTT. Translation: CASSDTGPTEAFF.

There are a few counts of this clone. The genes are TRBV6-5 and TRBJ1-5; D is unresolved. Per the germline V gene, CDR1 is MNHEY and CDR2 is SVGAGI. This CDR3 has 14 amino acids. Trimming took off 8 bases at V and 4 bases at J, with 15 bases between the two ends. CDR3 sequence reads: CASADQIANQPQHF. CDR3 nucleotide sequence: TGTGCCAGCGCGGACCAAATAGCAAATCAGCCCCAGCATTTT.

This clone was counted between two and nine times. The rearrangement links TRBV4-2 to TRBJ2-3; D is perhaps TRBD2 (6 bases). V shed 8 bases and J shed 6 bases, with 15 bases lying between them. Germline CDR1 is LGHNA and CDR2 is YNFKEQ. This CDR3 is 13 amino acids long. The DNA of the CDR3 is TGTGCCAGCGGGGGTTTGGCGGGGGATACGCAGTATTTT. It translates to CASGGLAGDTQYF.

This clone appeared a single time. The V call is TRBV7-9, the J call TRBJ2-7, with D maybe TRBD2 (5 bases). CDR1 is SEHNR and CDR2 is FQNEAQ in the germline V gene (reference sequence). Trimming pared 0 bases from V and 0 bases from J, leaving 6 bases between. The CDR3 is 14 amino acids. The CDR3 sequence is CASSLAAGSYEQYF. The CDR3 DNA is TGTGCCAGCAGCTTAGCGGCGGGCTCCTACGAGCAGTACTTC.

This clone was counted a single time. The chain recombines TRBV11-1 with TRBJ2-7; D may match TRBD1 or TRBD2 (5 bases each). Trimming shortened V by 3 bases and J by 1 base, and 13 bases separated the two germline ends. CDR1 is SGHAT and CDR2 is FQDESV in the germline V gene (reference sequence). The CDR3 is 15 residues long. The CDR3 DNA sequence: TGTGCCAGCAGCTTGTATCGGGACGGATCCTACGAGCAGTACTTC. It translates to CASSLYRDGSYEQYF.

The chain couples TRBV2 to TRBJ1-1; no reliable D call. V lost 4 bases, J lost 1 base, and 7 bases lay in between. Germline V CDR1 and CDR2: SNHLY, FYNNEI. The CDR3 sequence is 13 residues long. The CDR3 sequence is CASSAGENTEAFF. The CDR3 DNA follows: TGTGCCAGCAGTGCCGGCGAGAACACTGAAGCTTTCTTT.

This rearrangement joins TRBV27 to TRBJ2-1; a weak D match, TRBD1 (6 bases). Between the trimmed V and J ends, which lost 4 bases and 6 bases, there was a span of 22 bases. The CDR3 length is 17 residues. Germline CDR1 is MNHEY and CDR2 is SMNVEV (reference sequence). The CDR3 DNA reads TGTGCCAGCAGTTCTATTTGGGGGCACCTGCCCAGCAATGAGCAGTTCTTC. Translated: CASSSIWGHLPSNEQFF.

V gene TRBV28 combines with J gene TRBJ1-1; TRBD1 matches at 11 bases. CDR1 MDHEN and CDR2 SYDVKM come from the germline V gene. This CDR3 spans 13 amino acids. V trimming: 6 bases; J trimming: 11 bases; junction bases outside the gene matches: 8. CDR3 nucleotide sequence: TGTGCCAGCAGCCTCGGACAGGGGGCGCGGGCTTTCTTT. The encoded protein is CASSLGQGARAFF.

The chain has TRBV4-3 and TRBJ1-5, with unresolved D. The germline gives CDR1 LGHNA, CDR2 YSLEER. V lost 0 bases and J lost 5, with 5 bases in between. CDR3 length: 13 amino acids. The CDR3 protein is CASSQDFDQPQHF. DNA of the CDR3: TGCGCCAGCAGCCAAGATTTCGATCAGCCCCAGCATTTT.

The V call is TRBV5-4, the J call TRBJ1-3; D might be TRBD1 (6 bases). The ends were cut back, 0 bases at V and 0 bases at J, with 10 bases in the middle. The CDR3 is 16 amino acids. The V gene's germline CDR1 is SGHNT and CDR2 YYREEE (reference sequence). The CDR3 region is CASSLAGAPSGNTIYF. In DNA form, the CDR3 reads TGTGCCAGCAGCTTGGCAGGGGCCCCCTCTGGAAACACCATATATTTT.

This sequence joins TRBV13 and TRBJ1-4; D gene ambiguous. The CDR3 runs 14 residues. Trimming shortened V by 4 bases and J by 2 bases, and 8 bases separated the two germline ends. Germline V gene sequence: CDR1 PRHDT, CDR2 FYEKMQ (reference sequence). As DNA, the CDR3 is TGTGCCAGCAGCTCTGTTGGGACTAATGAAAAACTGTTTTTT. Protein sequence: CASSSVGTNEKLFF.

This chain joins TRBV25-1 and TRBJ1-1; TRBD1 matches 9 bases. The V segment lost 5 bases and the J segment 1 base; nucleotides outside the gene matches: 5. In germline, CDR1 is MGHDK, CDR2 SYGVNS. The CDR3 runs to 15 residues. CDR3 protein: CASSPGQGGNTEAFF. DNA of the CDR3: TGTGCCAGCAGTCCGGGACAGGGTGGGAACACTGAAGCTTTCTTT.

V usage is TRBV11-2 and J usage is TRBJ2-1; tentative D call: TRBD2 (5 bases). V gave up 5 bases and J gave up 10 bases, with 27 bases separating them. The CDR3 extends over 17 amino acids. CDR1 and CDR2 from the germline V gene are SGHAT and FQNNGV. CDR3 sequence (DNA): TGTGCCAGCAGCCCGAGCCCGTTGCGGGCCCGACGCCCCGAGCAGTTCTTC. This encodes CASSPSPLRARRPEQFF. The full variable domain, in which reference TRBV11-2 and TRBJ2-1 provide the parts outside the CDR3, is EAGVAQSPRYKIIEKRQSVAFWCNPISGHATLYWYQQILGQGPKLLIQFQNNGVVDDSQLPKDRFSAERLKGVDSTLKIQPAKLEDSAVYLCASSPSPLRARRPEQFFGPGTRLTVL.

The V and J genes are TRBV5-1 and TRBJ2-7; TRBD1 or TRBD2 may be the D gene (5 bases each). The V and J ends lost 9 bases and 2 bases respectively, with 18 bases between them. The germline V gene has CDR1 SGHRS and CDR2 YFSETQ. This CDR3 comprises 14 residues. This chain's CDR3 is CATSSGTGPYEQYF. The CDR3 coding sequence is TGCGCCACCTCCTCCGGGACCGGACCCTACGAGCAGTACTTC.

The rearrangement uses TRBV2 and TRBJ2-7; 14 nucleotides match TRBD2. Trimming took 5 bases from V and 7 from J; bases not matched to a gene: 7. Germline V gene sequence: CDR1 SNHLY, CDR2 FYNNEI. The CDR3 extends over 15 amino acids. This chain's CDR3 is CASSTRTSGGMEQYF. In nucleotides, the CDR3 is TGTGCCAGCAGTACTCGGACTAGCGGGGGGATGGAGCAGTACTTC.

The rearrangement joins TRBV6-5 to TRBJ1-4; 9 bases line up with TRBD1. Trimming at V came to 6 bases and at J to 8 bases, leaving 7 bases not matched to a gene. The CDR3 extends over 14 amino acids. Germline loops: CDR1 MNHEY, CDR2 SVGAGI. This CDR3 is CASRPQGAGEKLFF. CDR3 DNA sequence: TGTGCCAGCAGGCCACAGGGGGCAGGGGAAAAACTGTTTTTT.

CDR3 in amino acids: CAISGLSSQPQHF. CDR3 bases: TGTGCCATCAGTGGGCTGAGTAGTCAGCCCCAGCATTTT. The gene calls are TRBV10-3 and TRBJ1-5; D not certain. CDR1 is ENHRY, CDR2 SYGVKD, per germline. CDR3 length: 13 residues. Between the trimmed V and J ends, which lost 4 bases and 6 bases, there was a span of 10 bases.

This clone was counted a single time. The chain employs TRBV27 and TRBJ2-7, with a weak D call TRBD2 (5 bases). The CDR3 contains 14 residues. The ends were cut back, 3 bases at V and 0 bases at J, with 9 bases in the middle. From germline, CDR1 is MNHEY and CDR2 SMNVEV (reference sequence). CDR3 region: CASSFKSGSYEQYF. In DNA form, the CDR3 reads TGTGCCAGCAGTTTTAAGAGCGGCTCCTACGAGCAGTACTTC.